This TCR beta chain was recovered during a study of graft-versus-host responses after intestinal transplantation. Clones were sequenced by immunoSEQ multiplex PCR, and TCRdb holds only the in-frame ones, with some missing. The table includes about 15,000 clones, roughly 86% detected once. The germline V gene encodes CDR1 MNHNY and CDR2 SVGAGI (reference sequence). The CDR3 sequence is 15 residues long. The V gene lost 0 bases and the J gene lost 5 bases, with 13 bases spanning the gap. Whole-study results and caveats: Graft-versus-host to host-versus-graft clonal ratios in allografts were high in patients with graft-donor T cell macrochimerism.

Notes on this clone: Its antigen is not known.

This sequence joins TRBV6-6 and TRBJ1-2; D ambiguous. This material consisted of bone marrow, taken around 120 days after intestinal transplantation. The clonotype was recovered from a human patient who received an intestinal transplant, so some T cells may come from the graft donor. DNA for the CDR3: TGTGCCAGCAGTTACTCGTTTACCCCGTCTTATGGCTACACCTTC. Its protein is CASSYSFTPSYGYTF.